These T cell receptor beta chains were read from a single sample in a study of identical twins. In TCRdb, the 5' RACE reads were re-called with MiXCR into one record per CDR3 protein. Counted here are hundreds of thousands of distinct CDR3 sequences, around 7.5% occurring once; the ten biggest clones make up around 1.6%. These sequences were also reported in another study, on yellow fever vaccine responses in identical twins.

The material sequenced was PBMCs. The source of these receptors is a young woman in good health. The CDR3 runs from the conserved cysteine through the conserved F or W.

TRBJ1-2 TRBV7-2 CASSLITVYGYTF
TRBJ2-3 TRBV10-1 CASSELRDGNTDTQYF
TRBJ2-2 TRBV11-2 CASSQKGPGLANTGELFF
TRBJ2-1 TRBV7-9 CASRDPGQGALDEQFF
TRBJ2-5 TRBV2 CASRLAETQYF
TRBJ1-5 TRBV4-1 CASSQAGTVTRQPQHF
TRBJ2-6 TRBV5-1 CASTRLLSGANVLTF
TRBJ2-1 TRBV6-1 CASSERQTTYNEQFF
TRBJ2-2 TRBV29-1 CSVETVRGANTGELFF
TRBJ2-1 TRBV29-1 CSVGKSSYNEQFF
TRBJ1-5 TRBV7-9 CASSSTERGNQPQHF
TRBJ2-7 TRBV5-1 CASSPPGLAESSYEQYF
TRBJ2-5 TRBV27 CASSPKTGILEETQYF
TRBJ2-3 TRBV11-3 CASSSTGAAHGTDTQYF
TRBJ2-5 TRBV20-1 CSARGASGGDETQYF
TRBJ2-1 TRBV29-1 CSVERAAPEQFF
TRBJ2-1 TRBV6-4 CASSVELAGALFF
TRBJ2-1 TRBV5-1 CASSMEGLAGGNEQFF
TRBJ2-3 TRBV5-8 CASSLDGDSTDTQYF
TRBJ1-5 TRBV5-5 CASSRYPTGDSNQPQHF
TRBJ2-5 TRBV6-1 CASSRYSGGAKETQYF
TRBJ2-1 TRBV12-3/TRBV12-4 CASSFTSGSKDEQFF
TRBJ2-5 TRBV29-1 CSAGQIQETQYF
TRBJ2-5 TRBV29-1 CSVPMGSSGSQETQYF
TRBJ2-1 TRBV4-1 CASSQETGYEQFF
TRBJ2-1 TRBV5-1 CASANGGKYNEQFF